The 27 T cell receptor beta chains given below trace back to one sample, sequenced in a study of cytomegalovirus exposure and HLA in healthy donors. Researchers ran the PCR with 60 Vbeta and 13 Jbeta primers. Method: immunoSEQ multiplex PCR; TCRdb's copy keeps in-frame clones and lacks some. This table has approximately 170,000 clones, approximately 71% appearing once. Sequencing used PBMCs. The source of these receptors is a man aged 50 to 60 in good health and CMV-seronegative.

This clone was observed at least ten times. CDR3: CASSDSPGQGNSPLHF. DNA of the CDR3: TGTGCCAGCAGTGACTCGCCGGGACAGGGGAATTCACCCCTCCACTTT. This sequence joins TRBV6-4 and TRBJ1-6, with 10 bases fitting TRBD1. Germline V gene data show CDR1 as MRHNA and CDR2 as SNTAGT. This CDR3 is 16 amino acids long. The V segment lost 0 bases and the J segment 7 bases; nucleotides outside the gene matches: 3.

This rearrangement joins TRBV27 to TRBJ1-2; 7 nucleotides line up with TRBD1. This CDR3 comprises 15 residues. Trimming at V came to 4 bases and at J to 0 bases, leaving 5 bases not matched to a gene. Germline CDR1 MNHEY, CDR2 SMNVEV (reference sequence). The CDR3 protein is CASSSWTGPNYGYTF. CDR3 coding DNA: TGTGCCAGCAGTTCTTGGACAGGACCTAACTATGGCTACACCTTC.

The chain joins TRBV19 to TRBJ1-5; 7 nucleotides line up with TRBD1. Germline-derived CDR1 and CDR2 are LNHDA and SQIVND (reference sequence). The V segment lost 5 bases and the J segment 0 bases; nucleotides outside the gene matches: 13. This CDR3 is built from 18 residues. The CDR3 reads CASSLRTGGQYSNQPQHF. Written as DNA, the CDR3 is TGTGCCAGTAGTCTCAGGACAGGAGGACAATATAGCAATCAGCCCCAGCATTTT.

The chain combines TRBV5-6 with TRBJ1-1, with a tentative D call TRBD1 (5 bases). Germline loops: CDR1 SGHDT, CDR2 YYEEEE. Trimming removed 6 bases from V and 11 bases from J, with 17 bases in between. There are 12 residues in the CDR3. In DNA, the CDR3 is TGTGCCAGCATACGACAAGGGGCTAGGGCTTTCTTT. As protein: CASIRQGARAFF. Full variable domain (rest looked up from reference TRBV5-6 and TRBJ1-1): DAGVTQSPTHLIKTRGQQVTLRCSPKSGHDTVSWYQQALGQGPQFIFQYYEEEERQRGNFPDRFSGHQFPNYSSELNVNALLLGDSALYLCASIRQGARAFFGQGTRLTVV.

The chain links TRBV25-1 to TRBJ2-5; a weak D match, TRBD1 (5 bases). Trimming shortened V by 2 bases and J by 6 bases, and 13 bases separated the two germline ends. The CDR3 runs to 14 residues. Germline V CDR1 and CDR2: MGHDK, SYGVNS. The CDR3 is CASSEGPGPKTQYF. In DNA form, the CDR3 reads TGTGCCAGCAGTGAAGGCCCAGGGCCGAAGACCCAGTACTTC. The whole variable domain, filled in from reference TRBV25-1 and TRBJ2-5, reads EADIYQTPRYLVIGTGKKITLECSQTMGHDKMYWYQQDPGMELHLIHYSYGVNSTEKGDLSSESTVSRIRTEHFPLTLESARPSHTSQYLCASSEGPGPKTQYFGPGTRLLVL.

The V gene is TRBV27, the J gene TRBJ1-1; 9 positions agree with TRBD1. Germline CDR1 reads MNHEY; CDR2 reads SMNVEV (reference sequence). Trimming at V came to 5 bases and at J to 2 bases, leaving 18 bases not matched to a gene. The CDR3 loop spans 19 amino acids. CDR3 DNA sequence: TGTGCCAGCAGTGGGCTCCGACCGGGACAGGGAAGGAAAAACACTGAAGCTTTCTTT. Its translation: CASSGLRPGQGRKNTEAFF.

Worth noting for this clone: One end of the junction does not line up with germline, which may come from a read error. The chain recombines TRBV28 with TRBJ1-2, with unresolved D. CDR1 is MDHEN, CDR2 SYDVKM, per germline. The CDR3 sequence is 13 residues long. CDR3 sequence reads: CAGSRGAGSGYTF. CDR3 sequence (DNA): TGTGCCGGCAGTCGAGGCGCGGGGTCTGGCTACACCTTC.

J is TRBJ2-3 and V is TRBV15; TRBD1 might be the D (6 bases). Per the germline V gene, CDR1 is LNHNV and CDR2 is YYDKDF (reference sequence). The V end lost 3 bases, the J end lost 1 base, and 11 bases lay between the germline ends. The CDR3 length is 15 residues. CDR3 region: CATSSRTARTDTQYF. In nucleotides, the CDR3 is TGTGCCACCAGCAGCCGGACAGCTCGCACAGATACGCAGTATTTT.

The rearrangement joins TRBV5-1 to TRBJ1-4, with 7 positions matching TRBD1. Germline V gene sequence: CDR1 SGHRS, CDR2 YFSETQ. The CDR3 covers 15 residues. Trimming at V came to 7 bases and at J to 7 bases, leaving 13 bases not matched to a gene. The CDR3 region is CASSDVRQGGEKLFF. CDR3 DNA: TGCGCCAGCTCGGATGTGAGACAGGGAGGTGAAAAACTGTTTTTT.

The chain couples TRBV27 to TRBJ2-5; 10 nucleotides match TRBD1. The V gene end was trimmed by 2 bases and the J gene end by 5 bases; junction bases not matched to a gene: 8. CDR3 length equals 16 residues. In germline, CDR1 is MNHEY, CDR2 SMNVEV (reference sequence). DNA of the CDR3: TGTGCCAGCAGTTTAGCTCCGGGACAGGGGTTGGAGACCCAGTACTTC. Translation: CASSLAPGQGLETQYF.

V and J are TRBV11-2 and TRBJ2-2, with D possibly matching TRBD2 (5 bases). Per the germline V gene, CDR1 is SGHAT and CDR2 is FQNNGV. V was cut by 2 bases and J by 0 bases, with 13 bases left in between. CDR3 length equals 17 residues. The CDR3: CASSLIRGPSNTGELFF. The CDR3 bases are TGTGCCAGCAGCTTAATCCGGGGTCCGTCGAACACCGGGGAGCTGTTTTTT.

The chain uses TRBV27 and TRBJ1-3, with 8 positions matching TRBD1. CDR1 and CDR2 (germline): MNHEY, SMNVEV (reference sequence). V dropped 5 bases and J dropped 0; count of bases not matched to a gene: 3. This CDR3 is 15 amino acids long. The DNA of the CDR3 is TGTGCCAGCAGTCCCGGGACAGGCTCTGGAAACACCATATATTTT. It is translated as CASSPGTGSGNTIYF.

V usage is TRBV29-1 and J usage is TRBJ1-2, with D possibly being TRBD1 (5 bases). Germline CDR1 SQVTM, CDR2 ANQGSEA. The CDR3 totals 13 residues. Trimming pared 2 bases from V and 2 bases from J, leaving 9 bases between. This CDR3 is CSVENRLNYGYTF. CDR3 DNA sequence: TGCAGCGTTGAAAACAGGCTAAACTATGGCTACACCTTC. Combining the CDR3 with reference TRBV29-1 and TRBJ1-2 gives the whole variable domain SAVISQKPSRDICQRGTSLTIQCQVDSQVTMMFWYRQQPGQSLTLIATANQGSEATYESGFVIDKFPISRPNLTFSTLTVSNMSPEDSSIYLCSVENRLNYGYTFGSGTRLTVV.

In DNA form, the CDR3 reads TGTGCCAGCAGCTTAGCGCCTCGGGGTAGCACTGAAGCTTTCTTT. It translates to CASSLAPRGSTEAFF. The V and J genes are TRBV7-2 and TRBJ1-1, with D unclear. Looked up from germline, CDR1 is SGHTA and CDR2 is FQGNSA. Trimming removed 0 bases from V and 4 bases from J, with 12 bases in between. The CDR3 is 15 amino acids.

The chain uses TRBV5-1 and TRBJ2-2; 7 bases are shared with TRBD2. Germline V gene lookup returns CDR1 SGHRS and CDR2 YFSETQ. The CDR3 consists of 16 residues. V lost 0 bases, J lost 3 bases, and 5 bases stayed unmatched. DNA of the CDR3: TGCGCCAGCAGCTTGGCCGGGGGAGGGGACACCGGGGAGCTGTTTTTT. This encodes CASSLAGGGDTGELFF.

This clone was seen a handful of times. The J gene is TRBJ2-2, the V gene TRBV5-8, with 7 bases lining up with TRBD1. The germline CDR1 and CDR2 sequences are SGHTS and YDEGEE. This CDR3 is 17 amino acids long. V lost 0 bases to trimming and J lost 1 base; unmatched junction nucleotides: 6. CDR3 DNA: TGTGCCAGCAGCTTGGCCGGCAGGGGGATGAACACCGGGGAGCTGTTTTTT. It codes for CASSLAGRGMNTGELFF.

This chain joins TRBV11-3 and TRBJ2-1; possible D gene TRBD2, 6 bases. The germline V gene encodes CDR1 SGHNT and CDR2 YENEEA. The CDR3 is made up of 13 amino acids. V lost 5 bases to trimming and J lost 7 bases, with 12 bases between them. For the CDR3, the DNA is TGTGCCAGCAGCCCCCCAGGAGGGAATGAGCAGTTCTTC. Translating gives CASSPPGGNEQFF.

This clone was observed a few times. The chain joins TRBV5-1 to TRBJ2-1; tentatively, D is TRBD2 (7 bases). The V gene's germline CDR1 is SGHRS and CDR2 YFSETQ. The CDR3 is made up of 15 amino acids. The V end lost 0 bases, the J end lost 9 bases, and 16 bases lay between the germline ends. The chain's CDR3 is CASSLEGGGRSEQFF. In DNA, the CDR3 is TGCGCCAGCAGCTTGGAAGGGGGGGGGCGCTCTGAGCAGTTCTTC.

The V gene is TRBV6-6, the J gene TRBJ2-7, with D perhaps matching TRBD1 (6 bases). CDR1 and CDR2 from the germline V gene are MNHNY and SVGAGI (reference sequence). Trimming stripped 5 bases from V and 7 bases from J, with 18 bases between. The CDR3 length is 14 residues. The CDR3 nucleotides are TGTGCCAGCAGTCAACTAGAGGCCACAGGGGAGCAGTACTTC. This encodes CASSQLEATGEQYF.

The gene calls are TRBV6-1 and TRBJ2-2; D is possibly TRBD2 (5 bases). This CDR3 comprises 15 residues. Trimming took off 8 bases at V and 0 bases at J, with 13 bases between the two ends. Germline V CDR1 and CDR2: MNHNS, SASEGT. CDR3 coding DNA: TGTGCCAGCGATTTAACTAGACCGAACACCGGGGAGCTGTTTTTT. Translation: CASDLTRPNTGELFF.

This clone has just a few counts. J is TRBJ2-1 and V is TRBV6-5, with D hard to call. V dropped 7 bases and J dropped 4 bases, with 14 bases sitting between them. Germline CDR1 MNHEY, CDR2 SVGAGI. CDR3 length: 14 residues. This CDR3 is CASTPQRGYNEQFF. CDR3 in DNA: TGTGCCAGCACCCCCCAACGAGGATACAATGAGCAGTTCTTC.

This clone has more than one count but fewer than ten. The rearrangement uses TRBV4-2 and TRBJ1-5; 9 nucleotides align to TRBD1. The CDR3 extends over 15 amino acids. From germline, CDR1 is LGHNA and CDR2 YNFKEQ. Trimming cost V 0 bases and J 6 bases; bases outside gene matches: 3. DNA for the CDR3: TGTGCCAGCAGCCAAGATGGGGACAGGGCTCAGCCCCAGCATTTT. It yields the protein CASSQDGDRAQPQHF.

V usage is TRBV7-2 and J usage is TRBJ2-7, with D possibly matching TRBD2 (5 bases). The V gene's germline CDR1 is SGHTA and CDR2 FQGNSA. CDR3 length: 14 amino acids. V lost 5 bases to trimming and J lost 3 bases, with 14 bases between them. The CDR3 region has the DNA TGTGCCAGCAGCCGAGCCGAGGGAAACTACGAGCAGTACTTC. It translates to CASSRAEGNYEQYF.

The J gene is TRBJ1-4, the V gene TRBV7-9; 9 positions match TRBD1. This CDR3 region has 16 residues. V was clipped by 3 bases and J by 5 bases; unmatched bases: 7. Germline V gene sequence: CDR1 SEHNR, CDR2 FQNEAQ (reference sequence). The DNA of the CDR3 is TGTGCCAGCAGCTTGATGATCGGGACAGGGAATGAAAAACTGTTTTTT. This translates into CASSLMIGTGNEKLFF.

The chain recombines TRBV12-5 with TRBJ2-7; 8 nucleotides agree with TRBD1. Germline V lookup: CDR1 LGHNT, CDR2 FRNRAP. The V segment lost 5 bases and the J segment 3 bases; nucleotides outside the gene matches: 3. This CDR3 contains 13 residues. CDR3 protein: CASGLGQDYEQYF. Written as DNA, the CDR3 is TGTGCTAGTGGTCTGGGACAGGACTACGAGCAGTACTTC.

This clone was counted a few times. In nucleotides, the CDR3 is TGCGCCAGCAGTGGTAATAATTCACCCCTCCACTTT. It codes for CASSGNNSPLHF. The chain employs TRBV10-1 and TRBJ1-6; D call uncertain. This CDR3 has 12 amino acids. CDR1 WNHNN and CDR2 SYGVQD come from the germline V gene (reference sequence). Trimming took 4 bases from V and 5 from J, leaving 3 bases between them.

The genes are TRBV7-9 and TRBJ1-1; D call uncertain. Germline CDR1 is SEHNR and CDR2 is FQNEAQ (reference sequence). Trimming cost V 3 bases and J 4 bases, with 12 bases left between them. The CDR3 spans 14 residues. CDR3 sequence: CASSFGLRVTEAFF. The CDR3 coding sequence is TGTGCCAGCAGCTTTGGACTCCGGGTCACTGAAGCTTTCTTT.